The rows below give T cell receptor beta chains drawn from one sample of a study of blood T cell repertoires in COVID-19. The protocol was immunoSEQ multiplex PCR, while the TCRdb copy is restricted to in-frame clones and leaves out a portion. Of more than 200,000 clones in the sample, about four fifths were seen once. Sample: peripheral blood. The receptors here all came from a man aged 40-49 years with active or convalescent COVID-19. CDR3s include the opening cysteine and the closing phenylalanine or tryptophan. Each record gives: clone size, D gene, V gene, J gene, CDR3 DNA, CDR3 protein. The D gene is left open where the match is weak. Rows may omit the clone size; those that give it use once, few, many or a size class.

abundance: -; d_gene: -; v_gene: TRBV2; j_gene: TRBJ1-6; CDR3nt: TGTGCCAGCAATCTTAGTAAGAGGGTCGCTTCACCCCTCCACTTT; CDR3aa: CASNLSKRVASPLHF
abundance: -; d_gene: -; v_gene: TRBV19; j_gene: TRBJ2-1; CDR3nt: TGTGCCAGTAGCCCAGGGGATTTAATTCGTGAGCAGTTCTTC; CDR3aa: CASSPGDLIREQFF
abundance: -; d_gene: -; v_gene: TRBV30; j_gene: TRBJ1-2; CDR3nt: TGTGCCTGGAGTCTCTCTGGGGGCACTAACTATGGCTACACCTTC; CDR3aa: CAWSLSGGTNYGYTF
abundance: -; d_gene: TRBD1; v_gene: TRBV4-1; j_gene: TRBJ2-7; CDR3nt: TGCGCCAGCAGCCCCCTCCCAGGGGGCGCCTACGAGCAGTACTTC; CDR3aa: CASSPLPGGAYEQYF
abundance: once; d_gene: -; v_gene: TRBV30; j_gene: TRBJ1-2; CDR3nt: TGTGCCTGGAGGACAGGCGACTATGGCTACACCTTC; CDR3aa: CAWRTGDYGYTF
abundance: few; d_gene: -; v_gene: TRBV11-1; j_gene: TRBJ2-5; CDR3nt: TGTGCCAGCAGTAGTCGGACCCGCAGGGCACAAGAGACCCAGTACTTC; CDR3aa: CASSSRTRRAQETQYF
abundance: -; d_gene: -; v_gene: TRBV5-1; j_gene: TRBJ1-1; CDR3nt: TGCGCCAGCACCCCCCAGGGGCAGGGGTTCACTGAAGCTTTCTTT; CDR3aa: CASTPQGQGFTEAFF
abundance: -; d_gene: TRBD2; v_gene: TRBV28; j_gene: TRBJ2-1; CDR3nt: TGTGCCAGCCCAAGTCCCCTAGCGGGGGGGCTGGATAATGAGCAGTTCTTC; CDR3aa: CASPSPLAGGLDNEQFF
abundance: many; d_gene: TRBD2; v_gene: TRBV10-3; j_gene: TRBJ2-1; CDR3nt: TGTGCCATCAGGCGGGGGGCAGCCGGGACTAGCGGGACCGGGGAGCAGTTCTTC; CDR3aa: CAIRRGAAGTSGTGEQFF
abundance: -; d_gene: -; v_gene: TRBV7-3; j_gene: TRBJ2-2; CDR3nt: TGTGCCAGCAGCTTAACGTGGAGTAGCGGTAACACCGGGGAGCTGTTTTTT; CDR3aa: CASSLTWSSGNTGELFF
abundance: -; d_gene: -; v_gene: TRBV6-1; j_gene: TRBJ1-1; CDR3nt: TGTGCCAGCAGTGAGGCGGGGGCGTGGACTGAAGCTTTCTTT; CDR3aa: CASSEAGAWTEAFF
abundance: -; d_gene: TRBD1; v_gene: TRBV24-1; j_gene: TRBJ2-1; CDR3nt: TGTGCCACCAGTGACATTGGACAGGGGTCCTACAATGAGCAGTTCTTC; CDR3aa: CATSDIGQGSYNEQFF
abundance: -; d_gene: -; v_gene: TRBV5-1; j_gene: TRBJ2-1; CDR3nt: TGCGCCAGCAGCTTGTGGATCGGACAAAACAATGAGCAGTTCTTC; CDR3aa: CASSLWIGQNNEQFF
abundance: -; d_gene: TRBD1; v_gene: TRBV30; j_gene: TRBJ1-2; CDR3nt: TGTGCCGGGGACAGGGAGAACTATGGCTACACCTTC; CDR3aa: CAGDRENYGYTF
abundance: -; d_gene: TRBD1; v_gene: TRBV6-5; j_gene: TRBJ1-4; CDR3nt: TGTGCCAGCAGTACGACAGGGTATGAAAAACTGTTTTTT; CDR3aa: CASSTTGYEKLFF
abundance: once; d_gene: TRBD1; v_gene: TRBV2; j_gene: TRBJ1-5; CDR3nt: TGTGCCAGCAGTGAAGCGCTCAGGGGGGGCAATCAGCCCCAGCATTTT; CDR3aa: CASSEALRGGNQPQHF
abundance: once; d_gene: -; v_gene: TRBV6-5; j_gene: TRBJ1-1; CDR3nt: TGTGCCAGCAGTTACGCGCCGGGTATGAACACTGAAGCTTTCTTT; CDR3aa: CASSYAPGMNTEAFF
abundance: -; d_gene: -; v_gene: TRBV3-1/TRBV3-2; j_gene: TRBJ1-3; CDR3nt: TGTGCCAGCAGCCGAAGAACAGGCGCTGGAAACACCATATATTTT; CDR3aa: CASSRRTGAGNTIYF
abundance: -; d_gene: -; v_gene: TRBV5-1; j_gene: TRBJ2-2; CDR3nt: TGCGCCAGCAGCTGGGCGGGGAACGGGGAGCTGTTTTTT; CDR3aa: CASSWAGNGELFF
abundance: -; d_gene: TRBD1; v_gene: TRBV5-5; j_gene: TRBJ1-2; CDR3nt: TGTGCCAGCAGCCCAGGGGGGACCCTCCGGGGCTACACCTTC; CDR3aa: CASSPGGTLRGYTF
abundance: -; d_gene: TRBD1; v_gene: TRBV9; j_gene: TRBJ2-7; CDR3nt: TGTGCCAGCAGCGTAGGGGGGACAGGGCTTTTCGAGCAGTACTTC; CDR3aa: CASSVGGTGLFEQYF
abundance: -; d_gene: -; v_gene: TRBV11-2; j_gene: TRBJ1-4; CDR3nt: TGTGCCAGCAGCTTATATCCTCATTCCCGGACACCAAAAGGAGAAAAACTGTTTTTT; CDR3aa: CASSLYPHSRTPKGEKLFF
abundance: -; d_gene: -; v_gene: TRBV25-1; j_gene: TRBJ2-5; CDR3nt: TGTGCCAGCAGTGAATTGGGGGGTAGGCTAGCCTCGGGGACCCAGTACTTC; CDR3aa: CASSELGGRLASGTQYF
abundance: -; d_gene: -; v_gene: TRBV2; j_gene: TRBJ1-4; CDR3nt: TGTGCCAGCAGTCCCAGGCTTAATGAAAAACTGTTTTTT; CDR3aa: CASSPRLNEKLFF
abundance: -; d_gene: -; v_gene: TRBV19; j_gene: TRBJ1-1; CDR3nt: TGTGCCAGTAGTGTCCTACAGGGAAGGGGGAACACTGAAGCTTTCTTT; CDR3aa: CASSVLQGRGNTEAFF
abundance: -; d_gene: -; v_gene: TRBV5-4; j_gene: TRBJ2-3; CDR3nt: TGTGCCAGCAGCCACAGGGTTAGAGGTGGAACAGATACGCAGTATTTT; CDR3aa: CASSHRVRGGTDTQYF
abundance: -; d_gene: TRBD1; v_gene: TRBV12-5; j_gene: TRBJ2-7; CDR3nt: TGTGCTAGTGGTTTGTCTCCGGACAGGGGGCCCTACGAGCAGTACTTC; CDR3aa: CASGLSPDRGPYEQYF
abundance: -; d_gene: TRBD2; v_gene: TRBV6-2/TRBV6-3; j_gene: TRBJ2-3; CDR3nt: TGTGCCAGCAGTTCAGCGGGGGGAGCTACAGATACGCAGTATTTT; CDR3aa: CASSSAGGATDTQYF
abundance: few; d_gene: -; v_gene: TRBV6-1; j_gene: TRBJ2-3; CDR3nt: TGTGCCAGCAGTGAACAGAGGGCAGATACGCAGTATTTT; CDR3aa: CASSEQRADTQYF
abundance: few; d_gene: -; v_gene: TRBV24-1; j_gene: TRBJ1-1; CDR3nt: TGTGCCACCAGACAGCTTGGGAACACTGAAGCTTTCTTT; CDR3aa: CATRQLGNTEAFF
abundance: -; d_gene: TRBD1; v_gene: TRBV7-8; j_gene: TRBJ1-6; CDR3nt: TGTGCCAGCAGCTTATTGGGCAGGGGGCCTTCACCCCTCCACTTT; CDR3aa: CASSLLGRGPSPLHF
abundance: -; d_gene: -; v_gene: TRBV6-5; j_gene: TRBJ1-4; CDR3nt: TGTGCCAGCGAGGTCTATGGCGCTGAAAAACTGTTTTTT; CDR3aa: CASEVYGAEKLFF
abundance: -; d_gene: -; v_gene: TRBV29-1; j_gene: TRBJ2-5; CDR3nt: TGCAGCGTTGACGGACTGAAAGAGACCCAGTACTTC; CDR3aa: CSVDGLKETQYF
abundance: -; d_gene: -; v_gene: TRBV5-1; j_gene: TRBJ2-7; CDR3nt: TGCGCCAGCAGCCCCCGGACAACATTCTCCCTCGAGCAGTACTTC; CDR3aa: CASSPRTTFSLEQYF
abundance: -; d_gene: -; v_gene: TRBV28; j_gene: TRBJ2-1; CDR3nt: TGTGCCAGCAGTTTTAATGGACGGGGGACCCCCTCTATTGAGCAGTTCTTC; CDR3aa: CASSFNGRGTPSIEQFF
abundance: -; d_gene: TRBD2; v_gene: TRBV6-1; j_gene: TRBJ2-7; CDR3nt: TGTGCCAGCAGTGAAAAGGGACTAGCGGGAGTCCACGAGCAGTACTTC; CDR3aa: CASSEKGLAGVHEQYF
abundance: -; d_gene: TRBD1; v_gene: TRBV2; j_gene: TRBJ1-2; CDR3nt: TGTGCCAGCAGGGCTTCCGGGACAGGGGCTCATGGCTACACCTTC; CDR3aa: CASRASGTGAHGYTF
abundance: -; d_gene: -; v_gene: TRBV6-2/TRBV6-3; j_gene: TRBJ1-6; CDR3nt: TGTGCCAGCAGTTACGAGGCACCTTACTCCTATAATTCACCCCTCCACTTT; CDR3aa: CASSYEAPYSYNSPLHF
abundance: once; d_gene: TRBD1; v_gene: TRBV2; j_gene: TRBJ2-7; CDR3nt: TGTGCCAGCATCTCCCGGGACAGGGACCACGAGCAGTACTTC; CDR3aa: CASISRDRDHEQYF
abundance: -; d_gene: TRBD2; v_gene: TRBV4-1; j_gene: TRBJ2-1; CDR3nt: TGCGCCAGCAGCCAAGACGGGGGGGAGTACAATGAGCAGTTCTTC; CDR3aa: CASSQDGGEYNEQFF
abundance: once; d_gene: -; v_gene: TRBV15; j_gene: TRBJ2-3; CDR3nt: TGTGCCACCAGCAGGAGGGGGGGCTACACAGATACGCAGTATTTT; CDR3aa: CATSRRGGYTDTQYF
abundance: -; d_gene: TRBD1; v_gene: TRBV30; j_gene: TRBJ2-7; CDR3nt: TGTGCCTGGAGTGTAGGGTCAGGGGGATGGTACGAGCAGTACTTC; CDR3aa: CAWSVGSGGWYEQYF
abundance: -; d_gene: TRBD2; v_gene: TRBV5-5; j_gene: TRBJ2-2; CDR3nt: TGTGCCAGCAGCTTACTAGCGGGACAATTGAACACCGGGGAGCTGTTTTTT; CDR3aa: CASSLLAGQLNTGELFF
abundance: -; d_gene: -; v_gene: TRBV24-1; j_gene: TRBJ2-3; CDR3nt: TGTGCCACCAGTGATCTCGGGGAAGATACGCAGTATTTT; CDR3aa: CATSDLGEDTQYF
abundance: -; d_gene: TRBD1; v_gene: TRBV30; j_gene: TRBJ2-3; CDR3nt: TGTGCCTGGAGTACCGGACAGGGGGGTAGGACAGATACGCAGTATTTT; CDR3aa: CAWSTGQGGRTDTQYF
abundance: -; d_gene: TRBD1; v_gene: TRBV5-6; j_gene: TRBJ2-5; CDR3nt: TGTGCCAGCAGTCTTCTAGGACAGGCAGCAGAGACCCAGTACTTC; CDR3aa: CASSLLGQAAETQYF
abundance: many; d_gene: TRBD1; v_gene: TRBV20-1; j_gene: TRBJ2-7; CDR3nt: TGCAGTGCTAGTCGAACCCCAGGGGGCATCCCCTACGAGCAGTACTTC; CDR3aa: CSASRTPGGIPYEQYF
abundance: few; d_gene: TRBD1; v_gene: TRBV28; j_gene: TRBJ1-2; CDR3nt: TGTGCCAGCAGACAGGGGTATAACTATGGCTACACCTTC; CDR3aa: CASRQGYNYGYTF
abundance: -; d_gene: -; v_gene: TRBV21-1; j_gene: TRBJ2-1; CDR3nt: TGTGCCAGCAGCAAAGGGTCTAGCGGGAGGGCAGAGTTAGGCAATGAGCAGTTCTTC; CDR3aa: CASSKGSSGRAELGNEQFF
abundance: -; d_gene: -; v_gene: TRBV11-2; j_gene: TRBJ2-7; CDR3nt: TGTGCCAGCAGCTCCCGGGGGGTCGGGGGGCCCTCCTACGAGCAGTACTTC; CDR3aa: CASSSRGVGGPSYEQYF
abundance: once; d_gene: TRBD1; v_gene: TRBV27; j_gene: TRBJ2-1; CDR3nt: TGTGCCAGCAGTCAAAAAGGACAGGCGTTATACAATGAGCAGTTCTTC; CDR3aa: CASSQKGQALYNEQFF
abundance: -; d_gene: -; v_gene: TRBV12-3/TRBV12-4; j_gene: TRBJ1-5; CDR3nt: TGTGCCAGCAGCCCCGGCGGGGAACAGCCCCAGCATTTT; CDR3aa: CASSPGGEQPQHF
abundance: -; d_gene: -; v_gene: TRBV20-1; j_gene: TRBJ1-1; CDR3nt: TGCAGTGCAGAGGACGGGGTTGAAGCTTTCTTT; CDR3aa: CSAEDGVEAFF